These 16 T cell receptor beta chains came from one sample sequenced in a study of vaccination and CD4 T cells after COVID-19. These receptors' antigens are unknown. CD4+ T cells that had been cultured provided DNA sequenced with the Oncomine TCR Beta short-read assay. TCRdb re-analysed the PCR reads in MiXCR, keeping a single row per CDR3 protein. Of 15,000 or so distinct CDR3 sequences in the sample, 53% were seen once. Specified treatment: roughly 10-day PBMC culture with coronavirus spike peptide pools or control peptides (ViraFEST assay). Sequencing was done on a sample of CD4+ T cells from blood, cultured in vitro. Every receptor here comes from a human donor who had recovered from COVID-19.

This chain uses TRBV28 with TRBJ2-6; D possibly corresponds to TRBD2 (6 bases). The CDR3 runs to 16 residues. With 4 bases removed from V and 0 bases from J, the gap between germline ends came to 10 bases. The germline CDR1 and CDR2 sequences are MDHEN and SYDVKM. CDR3 loop: CASSSGESSGANVLTF. Written as DNA, the CDR3 is TGTGCCAGCAGTTCGGGAGAGAGCTCTGGGGCCAACGTCCTGACTTTC.

This chain joins TRBV5-4 and TRBJ1-2, with TRBD1 identical over 9 bases. Germline V gene sequence: CDR1 SGHNT, CDR2 YYREEE (reference sequence). J was trimmed by 4 bases and V by 0 bases; bases with no gene match: 7. The CDR3 has 16 amino acids. The CDR3 DNA sequence: TGTGCCAGCAGCTTGGGAGGGGACAGGGCTAGCTATGGCTACACCTTC. Residues: CASSLGGDRASYGYTF. The complete variable domain, with remaining parts taken from reference TRBV5-4 and TRBJ1-2, reads ETGVTQSPTHLIKTRGQQVTLRCSSQSGHNTVSWYQQALGQGPQFIFQYYREEENGRGNFPPRFSGLQFPNYSSELNVNALELDDSALYLCASSLGGDRASYGYTFGSGTRLTVV.

This clonotype has more than one count but fewer than ten. The V gene is TRBV20-1, the J gene TRBJ2-5, with D perhaps matching TRBD1 or TRBD2 (5 bases each). Germline V gene sequence: CDR1 DFQATT, CDR2 SNEGSKA (reference sequence). The CDR3 loop spans 18 amino acids. The V end lost 4 bases, the J end lost 1 base, and 25 bases lay between the germline ends. CDR3 nucleotide sequence: TGCAGTGCTATTTCTCGGTCCCCCGGGACCTCGACCCAAGAGACCCAGTACTTC. The encoded protein is CSAISRSPGTSTQETQYF.

The CDR3 sequence is CASSYPGTGGNTIYF. The CDR3 bases are TGTGCCAGCAGTTACCCCGGGACGGGTGGAAACACCATATATTTT. The V and J genes are TRBV6-5 and TRBJ1-3, with D perhaps matching TRBD1 (5 bases). The germline CDR1 and CDR2 sequences are MNHEY and SVGAGI. V was shortened by 2 bases and J by 3 bases, with 11 bases between the two germline ends. The CDR3 has 15 amino acids.

The DNA for the CDR3 is TGTGCCAGCAGCCTCACCGACAGGGGTGCGCAGTATTTT. This codes for CASSLTDRGAQYF. The chain recombines TRBV7-6 with TRBJ2-3; 8 positions match TRBD1. Trimming removed 5 bases from V and 10 bases from J; junction bases left unmatched: 8. In germline, CDR1 is SGHVS, CDR2 FNYEAQ. The CDR3 is made up of 13 amino acids.

The J gene is TRBJ1-6, the V gene TRBV2; 8 bases map to TRBD1. The germline gives CDR1 SNHLY, CDR2 FYNNEI. CDR3 size: 16 residues. Trimming cost V 7 bases and J 2 bases; bases outside gene matches: 7. The CDR3 DNA reads TGTGCCAGCATCGACAGGGGCAGCCCCTATAATTCACCCCTCCACTTT. Translation: CASIDRGSPYNSPLHF.

J is TRBJ2-5 and V is TRBV7-8; D may be TRBD2 (5 bases). The CDR3 consists of 14 residues. Germline CDR1 SGHVS, CDR2 FQNEAQ. V gave up 0 bases and J gave up 5 bases, with 10 bases separating them. The CDR3 DNA reads TGTGCCAGCAGCTTAGCGTCGGGGTGGGAGACCCAGTACTTC. Translated, it gives CASSLASGWETQYF.

V gene TRBV20-1 combines with J gene TRBJ2-5; no clear D. The CDR3 runs to 15 residues. The germline V gene encodes CDR1 DFQATT and CDR2 SNEGSKA (reference sequence). Trimming removed 0 bases from V and 1 base from J, with 12 bases in between. The chain's CDR3 is CSARDRSRPQETQYF. The CDR3 DNA reads TGCAGTGCTAGAGATCGGTCTAGACCCCAAGAGACCCAGTACTTC.

The chain combines TRBV18 with TRBJ2-1; D may be TRBD1 or TRBD2 (5 bases each). The CDR3 is 14 residues long. Trimming left V 4 bases short and J 6 bases short, with 13 bases between. Germline loops: CDR1 KGHSH, CDR2 LQKENI. CDR3 loop: CASSREGFGNEQFF. The CDR3 nucleotides read TGTGCCAGCTCACGAGAGGGGTTTGGCAATGAGCAGTTCTTC.

V is TRBV28 and J is TRBJ1-2; D is unclear. CDR3 length: 11 amino acids. Deletions cut 7 bases from V and 8 bases from J, with 11 bases between. Germline assignment: CDR1 MDHEN and CDR2 SYDVKM. CDR3 sequence reads: CASTSSGGYTF. CDR3 DNA sequence: TGTGCCAGCACCTCCTCGGGCGGCTACACCTTC.

This clonotype came up a few times. V and J are TRBV7-2 and TRBJ2-2; D is unresolved. Germline V CDR1 and CDR2: SGHTA, FQGNSA. CDR3 length: 12 amino acids. V lost 4 bases, J lost 3 bases, and 3 bases lay in between. The CDR3 DNA is TGTGCCAGCAGCTCTTACACCGGGGAGCTGTTTTTT. Its protein is CASSSYTGELFF.

This clonotype was seen more than once but under ten times. The chain has TRBV7-6 and TRBJ1-5; no clear D. V lost 3 bases and J 3 bases, leaving 6 bases between the germline ends. Germline values: CDR1 SGHVS, CDR2 FNYEAQ. The CDR3 is 13 amino acids. This CDR3 reads CASSFSDNQPQHF. The CDR3 region has the DNA TGTGCCAGCAGCTTTTCAGACAATCAGCCCCAGCATTTT.

The genes are TRBV28 and TRBJ2-7; tentatively, D is TRBD1 or TRBD2 (5 bases each). CDR1 is MDHEN and CDR2 is SYDVKM in the germline V gene. The V end was cut by 11 bases, the J end by 6 bases, with 26 bases between. The CDR3 spans 15 residues. For the CDR3, the DNA is TGTGCCGCCATATCCAGGGCTAGCAGGTTCCGCGAGCAGTACTTC. The encoded protein is CAAISRASRFREQYF.

This clonotype occurred a few times. The chain has TRBV7-3 and TRBJ2-3; possible D gene TRBD2, 6 bases. The germline CDR1 and CDR2 sequences are SGHTA and FQGTGA. This CDR3 spans 14 amino acids. V was shortened by 5 bases and J by 2 bases, with 11 bases between the two germline ends. The CDR3 coding sequence is TGTGCCAGCAGCAATTTAGCGGCCACAGATACGCAGTATTTT. Amino acid sequence: CASSNLAATDTQYF.

V usage is TRBV2 and J usage is TRBJ2-7; 9 bases line up with TRBD2. In germline, CDR1 is SNHLY, CDR2 FYNNEI. Losses at the gene ends were 6 bases for V and 1 base for J; bases not matched to a gene: 7. This CDR3 region has 15 residues. The CDR3 loop reads CASSSTSGLSYEQYF. CDR3 coding DNA: TGTGCCAGCAGCTCAACTAGCGGGCTTTCCTACGAGCAGTACTTC.

This clonotype has more than one count but fewer than ten. The J gene is TRBJ2-5, the V gene TRBV11-2; maybe TRBD2 (5 bases). Trimming took 0 bases from V and 4 from J, leaving 6 bases between them. CDR1 is SGHAT, CDR2 FQNNGV, per germline. The CDR3 spans 13 residues. The CDR3 loop is CASSLDRGETQYF. In nucleotides, the CDR3 is TGTGCCAGCAGCTTAGATCGGGGAGAGACCCAGTACTTC.